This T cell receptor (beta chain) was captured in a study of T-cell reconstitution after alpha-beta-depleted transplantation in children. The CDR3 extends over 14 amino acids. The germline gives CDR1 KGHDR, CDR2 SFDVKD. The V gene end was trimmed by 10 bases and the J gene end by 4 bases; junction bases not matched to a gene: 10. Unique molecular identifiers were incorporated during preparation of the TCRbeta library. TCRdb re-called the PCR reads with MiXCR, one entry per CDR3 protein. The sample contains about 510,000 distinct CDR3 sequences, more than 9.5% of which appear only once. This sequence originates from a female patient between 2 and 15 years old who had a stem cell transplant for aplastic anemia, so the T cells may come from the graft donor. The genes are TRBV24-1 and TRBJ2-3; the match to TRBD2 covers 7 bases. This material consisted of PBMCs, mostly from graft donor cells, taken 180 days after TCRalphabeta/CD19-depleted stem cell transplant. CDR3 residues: CATTSAGAADTQYF. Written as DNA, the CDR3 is TGTGCCACAACTAGTGCGGGAGCAGCAGATACGCAGTATTTT.